One sample yielded the 17 T cell receptor beta chains listed below, sequenced in a study of blood T cell repertoires in COVID-19. Method: immunoSEQ multiplex PCR; TCRdb's copy keeps in-frame clones and lacks some. The sample has approximately 150,000 clones, over 85% seen once. What was sequenced was peripheral blood. All receptors come from a human donor in a cohort sampled during active COVID-19.

The rearrangement links TRBV23-1 to TRBJ1-6; 7 bases agree with TRBD1. TRBV23-1 is placed among ORFs of uncertain function. The CDR3 is made up of 14 amino acids. V lost 4 bases, J lost 6 bases, and 3 bases stayed unmatched. CDR3 in amino acids: CASSLGQSNSPLHF. The CDR3 DNA reads as TGCGCCAGCAGTCTGGGACAGAGTAATTCACCCCTCCACTTT.

The J gene is TRBJ1-1, the V gene TRBV5-6; no clear D. The CDR3 spans 12 residues. Germline V gene sequence: CDR1 SGHDT, CDR2 YYEEEE. The germline V and J ends were trimmed by 1 base and 7 bases, with 8 bases remaining between them. CDR3 loop: CASSLLRSEAFF. In DNA, the CDR3 is TGTGCCAGCAGCTTGTTAAGGAGTGAAGCTTTCTTT.

About this clone itself: At one end the junction does not follow the germline gene, possibly because of a read error. This sequence joins TRBV6-5 and TRBJ1-2, with 8 bases lining up with TRBD1. Germline CDR1 and CDR2: MNHEY and SVGAGI. CDR3 length: 13 residues. The CDR3 region has the DNA TGTGCCAGCAGTGACTCAGGGGGCTCTGGCTACACCTTC. This codes for CASSDSGGSGYTF.

The genes are TRBV6-2 or TRBV6-3 and TRBJ1-1; D not certain. The CDR3 has 16 amino acids. Germline V gene sequence: CDR1 MNHEY, CDR2 SVGEGT. V was trimmed by 1 base and J by 1 base, leaving 13 bases between them. The CDR3 region has the DNA TGTGCCAGCAGTTACTTTCAACTAGACCGGAACACTGAAGCTTTCTTT. Translation gives CASSYFQLDRNTEAFF.

The chain combines TRBV7-6 with TRBJ2-7, with 10 bases that match TRBD2. Trimming took 5 bases from V and 3 from J; bases not matched to a gene: 13. This CDR3 comprises 17 residues. Germline V gene sequence: CDR1 SGHVS, CDR2 FNYEAQ. In DNA, the CDR3 is TGTGCCAGCAGCCTCGGTATAGCGGGGGGCTCTTTCTACGAGCAGTACTTC. It encodes CASSLGIAGGSFYEQYF.

The chain couples TRBV5-1 to TRBJ2-6; TRBD1 is a possible D gene (6 bases). Germline V gives CDR1 SGHRS, CDR2 YFSETQ. Trimming cost V 3 bases and J 0 bases, with 10 bases left between them. CDR3 length equals 16 residues. In DNA, the CDR3 is TGCGCCAGCAGCTCCGCGACAGGCTCTGGGGCCAACGTCCTGACTTTC. This sequence encodes CASSSATGSGANVLTF.

The chain employs TRBV14 and TRBJ1-2; D perhaps matches TRBD1 (6 bases). V gave up 4 bases and J gave up 4 bases, with 19 bases separating them. The CDR3 is 16 residues long. Germline V CDR1 and CDR2: SGHDN, FVKESK. The CDR3 coding sequence is TGTGCCAGCAGCCCTTCCCTGGTCAGGGGCCGCTATGGCTACACCTTC. It encodes CASSPSLVRGRYGYTF.

The chain recombines TRBV9 with TRBJ2-1, with D possibly being TRBD2 (6 bases). V shed 0 bases and J shed 8 bases, with 9 bases lying between them. CDR1 and CDR2 (germline): SGDLS, YYNGEE. The CDR3 runs to 13 residues. CDR3 amino acids: CASSVGPGDEQFF. CDR3 nucleotides: TGTGCCAGCAGCGTAGGACCGGGGGATGAGCAGTTCTTC.

CDR3 DNA: TGTGCCAGTAGCCCGGACAGGGAGAAGCAGTACTTC. Protein: CASSPDREKQYF. The J gene is TRBJ2-7, the V gene TRBV19; 8 bases fit TRBD1. CDR1 and CDR2 from the germline V gene are LNHDA and SQIVND (reference sequence). The CDR3 is made up of 12 amino acids. With V trimmed by 6 bases and J by 8 bases, 6 bases remained unmatched.

This chain uses TRBV2 with TRBJ2-7; 9 nucleotides agree with TRBD2. CDR1 SNHLY and CDR2 FYNNEI come from the germline V gene. The CDR3 is made up of 17 amino acids. V dropped 5 bases and J dropped 4; count of bases not matched to a gene: 15. In DNA, the CDR3 is TGTGCCAGCAGTCCCCAGGGGGGCGCTAGCGGGGCATACGAGCAGTACTTC. It is translated as CASSPQGGASGAYEQYF.

The chain carries TRBV19 and TRBJ2-7; TRBD1 matches at 8 bases. Germline loops: CDR1 LNHDA, CDR2 SQIVND (reference sequence). This CDR3 has 15 amino acids. The J segment lost 6 bases and the V segment lost 4 bases, leaving 11 bases of the junction unmatched. In DNA form, the CDR3 reads TGTGCCAGTAGTACACGACAGGGGCCGCCGTCCGAGCAGTACTTC. Protein: CASSTRQGPPSEQYF.

This chain uses TRBV9 with TRBJ2-1, with 8 bases aligning to TRBD2. The germline V gene encodes CDR1 SGDLS and CDR2 YYNGEE. V shed 4 bases, J shed 7 bases, and the junction held 10 bases outside the gene matches. CDR3 length: 15 residues. CDR3 nucleotide sequence: TGTGCCAGCAGCCCATCCGGGACTAGACCTAATGAGCAGTTCTTC. Its translation: CASSPSGTRPNEQFF.

This chain connects TRBV5-6 to TRBJ2-5; 7 nucleotides agree with TRBD1. J gave up 4 bases and V 4 bases, and 19 bases lay outside the gene matches. Germline values: CDR1 SGHDT, CDR2 YYEEEE. This CDR3 comprises 18 residues. The CDR3 loop is CASSPPVLRNRGGETQYF. CDR3 bases: TGTGCCAGCAGCCCCCCGGTACTTAGGAACAGGGGTGGAGAGACCCAGTACTTC.

The chain is built from TRBV19 and TRBJ2-1; possible D gene TRBD2, 6 bases. The CDR3 is made up of 15 amino acids. V was trimmed by 1 base and J by 4 bases, leaving 11 bases between them. Germline loops: CDR1 LNHDA, CDR2 SQIVND (reference sequence). The CDR3 here is CASSIVRGTYNEQFF. CDR3 sequence (DNA): TGTGCCAGTAGTATAGTCCGGGGGACTTACAATGAGCAGTTCTTC.

The rearrangement uses TRBV9 and TRBJ1-1; perhaps TRBD1 as D (5 bases). CDR1 and CDR2 from the germline V gene are SGDLS and YYNGEE. The germline V and J ends were trimmed by 0 bases and 6 bases, with 12 bases remaining between them. The CDR3 is made up of 14 amino acids. The CDR3 is CASSVDTQGPEAFF. In nucleotides, the CDR3 is TGTGCCAGCAGCGTAGATACCCAGGGCCCTGAAGCTTTCTTT.

V gene TRBV9 combines with J gene TRBJ2-1, with 12 bases fitting TRBD1. Trimming at V came to 4 bases and at J to 4 bases, leaving 9 bases not matched to a gene. CDR1 is SGDLS, CDR2 YYNGEE, per germline. This CDR3 region has 17 residues. CDR3 coding DNA: TGTGCCAGCAGCATTACCGGGACAGGGGGCGTATACAATGAGCAGTTCTTC. It encodes CASSITGTGGVYNEQFF.

The chain's CDR3 is CASSFIGRETQYF. For the CDR3, the DNA is TGTGCCAGCAGTTTCATTGGTCGGGAGACCCAGTACTTC. The chain is built from TRBV12-3 or TRBV12-4 and TRBJ2-5; D is uncertain. V lost 3 bases and J lost 5, with 10 bases in between. The CDR3 extends over 13 amino acids.